These 31 T cell receptor beta chains were sequenced from one sample in a study of vaccination and CD4 T cells after COVID-19. Antigens of these TCRs are unknown. As for treatment: roughly 10-day PBMC culture with coronavirus spike peptide pools or control peptides (ViraFEST assay). Sequencing of DNA taken from cultured CD4+ T cells relied on the Oncomine TCR Beta short-read assay. Using its own MiXCR run on the PCR reads, TCRdb lists one record per CDR3 protein. The table includes 8,500 to 9,500 distinct CDR3 sequences, 60% detected once. The sequenced sample was cultured CD4+ T cells from blood, obtained after SARS-CoV-2 vaccination. These receptor sequences come from a human donor with COVID-19.

The chain recombines TRBV7-2 with TRBJ1-4, with D perhaps TRBD1 (5 bases). The germline V gene encodes CDR1 SGHTA and CDR2 FQGNSA. V lost 3 bases, J lost 7 bases, and 12 bases lay in between. This CDR3 comprises 14 residues. Written as DNA, the CDR3 is TGTGCCAGCAGCTTCGGGGGATCGGGTGAAAAACTGTTTTTT. Protein sequence: CASSFGGSGEKLFF.

This clonotype was seen just once. The V gene is TRBV5-4, the J gene TRBJ1-1; D unclear. Trimming pared 9 bases from V and 5 bases from J, leaving 23 bases between. The CDR3 totals 15 residues. Germline assignment: CDR1 SGHNT and CDR2 YYREEE (reference sequence). CDR3 loop: CATHNSLLVWTEAFF. As DNA, the CDR3 is TGTGCCACCCACAATAGCCTCCTCGTCTGGACTGAAGCTTTCTTT.

This chain links TRBV6-2 or TRBV6-3 with TRBJ1-5; D uncertain. Per germline, CDR1 MNHEY and CDR2 SVGEGT. The CDR3 is made up of 16 amino acids. V was clipped by 4 bases and J by 1 base, with 14 bases between them. DNA for the CDR3: TGTGCCAGCAGTTCCGCGCGGTTTGGGAGCAATCAGCCCCAGCATTTT. Translated, it gives CASSSARFGSNQPQHF.

This clonotype has just one count. V and J are TRBV14 and TRBJ1-2; D unclear. CDR1 is SGHDN and CDR2 is FVKESK in the germline V gene. This CDR3 contains 13 residues. Trimming shortened V by 4 bases and J by 5 bases, and 11 bases separated the two germline ends. CDR3 protein: CASSPGFSYGYTF. The CDR3 nucleotides are TGTGCCAGCAGCCCTGGATTTTCGTATGGCTACACCTTC.

This clonotype has just a few counts. The CDR3: CASTRVHTNTEAFF. The CDR3 bases are TGTGCCAGCACAAGGGTACACACGAACACTGAAGCTTTCTTT. The chain is built from TRBV6-1 and TRBJ1-1; no clear D gene. This CDR3 has 14 amino acids. V was trimmed by 7 bases and J by 1 base, leaving 13 bases between them. Germline V gives CDR1 MNHNS, CDR2 SASEGT.

This chain uses TRBV28 with TRBJ1-6; possibly TRBD1 for D (5 bases). Per germline, CDR1 MDHEN and CDR2 SYDVKM. V dropped 3 bases and J dropped 9 bases, with 12 bases sitting between them. The CDR3 totals 14 residues. DNA for the CDR3: TGTGCCAGCAGTTTCTTCTCGGGGGGTTCACCCCTCCACTTT. Translated: CASSFFSGGSPLHF.

CDR3 sequence: CASSESWSNQPQHF. CDR3 nucleotides: TGTGCCAGCAGTGAGTCGTGGAGCAATCAGCCCCAGCATTTT. The chain links TRBV6-1 to TRBJ1-5; no reliable D call. The germline V gene encodes CDR1 MNHNS and CDR2 SASEGT. The V end lost 3 bases, the J end lost 1 base, and 7 bases lay between the germline ends. The CDR3 totals 14 residues.

The chain links TRBV7-9 to TRBJ1-3; D is ambiguous. Trimming cost V 4 bases and J 2 bases, with 15 bases left between them. This CDR3 region has 16 residues. Per germline, CDR1 SEHNR and CDR2 FQNEAQ (reference sequence). The CDR3 reads CASSWFRMGAGNTIYF. CDR3 DNA: TGTGCCAGCAGCTGGTTTCGTATGGGCGCTGGAAACACCATATATTTT.

The V gene is TRBV7-6, the J gene TRBJ2-2; D not resolved. CDR1 is SGHVS and CDR2 is FNYEAQ in the germline V gene. Trimming pared 6 bases from V and 0 bases from J, leaving 17 bases between. The CDR3 covers 17 residues. This CDR3 reads CASSPPSSTANTGELFF. The CDR3 bases are TGTGCCAGCAGTCCCCCGAGCTCTACCGCGAACACCGGGGAGCTGTTTTTT.

This chain uses TRBV20-1 with TRBJ1-2; tentative D call: TRBD1 (6 bases). CDR3 length equals 16 residues. V lost 3 bases and J lost 3, with 20 bases in between. Germline CDR1 reads DFQATT; CDR2 reads SNEGSKA (reference sequence). Here the CDR3 reads CSARDWGALEYYGYTF. CDR3 in DNA: TGCAGTGCTAGGGACTGGGGGGCCCTCGAATACTATGGCTACACCTTC.

The genes are TRBV19 and TRBJ2-7, with a weak D call TRBD1 (6 bases). The DNA end favors TRBJ2-1, so the J call may be wrong. The CDR3 runs to 15 residues. CDR1 is LNHDA, CDR2 SQIVND, per germline (reference sequence). The CDR3 DNA reads TGTGCCAGTAGTATTTGGGACACCAGGAATAATGAGCAGTTCTTC. As protein: CASSIWDTRNNEQFF.

This clonotype was counted only a few times. The chain combines TRBV15 with TRBJ1-5, with 8 bases that match TRBD1. Trimming at V came to 3 bases and at J to 3 bases, leaving 7 bases not matched to a gene. The germline CDR1 and CDR2 sequences are LNHNV and YYDKDF (reference sequence). The CDR3 runs 16 residues. The CDR3 region has the DNA TGTGCCACCAGCAGCCGGGACAGGCACTTCAATCAGCCCCAGCATTTT. This translates into CATSSRDRHFNQPQHF.

This clonotype ranks as large (0.1 to 1%). The chain carries TRBV7-3 and TRBJ2-3; the match to TRBD2 covers 10 bases. The CDR3 is 15 amino acids. With 5 bases clipped from V and 3 bases from J, the junction kept 5 bases outside the gene matches. Germline V gives CDR1 SGHTA, CDR2 FQGTGA. As DNA, the CDR3 is TGTGCCAGCAGCCAAGCGGGGGGGCTTACAGATACGCAGTATTTT. This sequence encodes CASSQAGGLTDTQYF.

The genes are TRBV6-1 and TRBJ2-7, with D possibly TRBD2 on 6 matching bases. The V gene lost 3 bases and the J gene lost 4 bases, with 10 bases spanning the gap. Germline CDR1 and CDR2: MNHNS and SASEGT. CDR3 length: 13 residues. CDR3 sequence (DNA): TGTGCCAGCAGTGACGGAGGGCGATACGAGCAGTACTTC. Translation gives CASSDGGRYEQYF.

The chain has TRBV20-1 and TRBJ2-7, with TRBD1 matching 8 bases. V was clipped by 3 bases and J by 1 base; unmatched bases: 8. This CDR3 has 15 amino acids. Germline-derived CDR1 and CDR2 are DFQATT and SNEGSKA (reference sequence). As DNA, the CDR3 is TGCAGTGCTAGGGACAGGGTTACAGCTTCCTACGAGCAGTACTTC. It encodes CSARDRVTASYEQYF.

The rearrangement joins TRBV11-2 to TRBJ2-2, with D maybe TRBD1 (6 bases). Between the trimmed V and J ends, which lost 1 base and 0 bases, there was a span of 12 bases. Germline CDR1 reads SGHAT; CDR2 reads FQNNGV. The CDR3 runs 17 residues. CDR3 amino acids: CASSLARDTSNTGELFF. CDR3 DNA: TGTGCCAGCAGCTTAGCTCGGGACACTTCGAACACCGGGGAGCTGTTTTTT. Together with reference TRBV11-2 and TRBJ2-2, the CDR3 gives the full variable domain: EAGVAQSPRYKIIEKRQSVAFWCNPISGHATLYWYQQILGQGPKLLIQFQNNGVVDDSQLPKDRFSAERLKGVDSTLKIQPAKLEDSAVYLCASSLARDTSNTGELFFGEGSRLTVL.

The chain combines TRBV7-3 with TRBJ1-6, with D unclear. There are 14 residues in the CDR3. V was trimmed by 2 bases and J by 9 bases, leaving 11 bases between them. Germline lookup yields CDR1 SGHTA and CDR2 FQGTGA. CDR3 bases: TGTGCCAGCAGCTTAGGGGTGAAGGGTTCACCCCTCCACTTT. This gives the protein CASSLGVKGSPLHF.

This rearrangement joins TRBV23-1 to TRBJ2-7; 9 nucleotides match TRBD1. TRBV23-1 is given ORF status, its function remaining uncertain. The CDR3 runs 13 residues. The trim removed 9 bases at V and 13 bases at J, leaving 16 bases unmatched. The CDR3 region has the DNA TGCGCCAGACCCACATCGAAAGGGACAGGGCTTTACTTC. Amino acids: CARPTSKGTGLYF.

The CDR3 spells CASSLLGAEQYF. CDR3 DNA: TGTGCCAGCAGTTTGTTGGGAGCGGAGCAGTACTTC. V gene TRBV2 combines with J gene TRBJ2-7; TRBD2 might be the D (5 bases). The CDR3 covers 12 residues. CDR1 is SNHLY and CDR2 is FYNNEI in the germline V gene. Trimming stripped 5 bases from V and 7 bases from J, with 12 bases between.

This clonotype was recorded a few times. J is TRBJ2-7 and V is TRBV7-2; no firm D call. The CDR3 runs to 15 residues. The V gene lost 6 bases and the J gene lost 6 bases, with 21 bases spanning the gap. Germline assignment: CDR1 SGHTA and CDR2 FQGNSA. This CDR3 is CASRHPSFPMGEQYF. CDR3 DNA sequence: TGTGCCAGCAGGCACCCCAGTTTCCCTATGGGCGAGCAGTACTTC.

V gene TRBV10-3 combines with J gene TRBJ2-5; D is possibly TRBD2 (7 bases). The V gene lost 4 bases and the J gene lost 2 bases, with 14 bases spanning the gap. CDR1 is ENHRY and CDR2 is SYGVKD in the germline V gene. This CDR3 is built from 15 residues. CDR3 in DNA: TGTGCCATCAGTGTTGGGGGGGGCGGACAAGAGACCCAGTACTTC. As protein: CAISVGGGGQETQYF.

The chain has TRBV7-2 and TRBJ2-7; 7 nucleotides line up with TRBD1. The V segment lost 5 bases and the J segment 2 bases; nucleotides outside the gene matches: 9. The CDR3 extends over 15 amino acids. Germline V gene sequence: CDR1 SGHTA, CDR2 FQGNSA. CDR3 loop: CASSPQQGTAYEQYF. As DNA, the CDR3 is TGTGCCAGCAGCCCTCAACAGGGGACGGCCTACGAGCAGTACTTC.

This clonotype was seen a few times. V gene TRBV2 combines with J gene TRBJ2-5; the D gene is possibly TRBD1 (6 bases). CDR1 is SNHLY and CDR2 is FYNNEI in the germline V gene. V was cut by 7 bases and J by 5 bases, with 17 bases left in between. The CDR3 runs to 14 residues. CDR3 residues: CASISMTGTETQYF. In DNA, the CDR3 is TGTGCCAGCATAAGTATGACAGGAACGGAGACCCAGTACTTC. The full variable domain, its missing parts supplied by reference TRBV2 and TRBJ2-5, is EPEVTQTPSHQVTQMGQEVILRCVPISNHLYFYWYRQILGQKVEFLVSFYNNEISEKSEIFDDQFSVERPDGSNFTLKIRSTKLEDSAMYFCASISMTGTETQYFGPGTRLLVL.

J is TRBJ1-2 and V is TRBV19, with 7 positions matching TRBD1. Losses at the gene ends were 5 bases for V and 8 bases for J; bases not matched to a gene: 8. Germline V CDR1 and CDR2: LNHDA, SQIVND (reference sequence). The CDR3 contains 13 residues. This CDR3 reads CASSFTQGVGYTF. For the CDR3, the DNA is TGTGCCAGTAGTTTCACCCAGGGGGTCGGCTACACCTTC.

V gene TRBV6-1 combines with J gene TRBJ2-7; 8 bases match TRBD2. V lost 6 bases, J lost 3 bases, and 13 bases stayed unmatched. The germline V gene has CDR1 MNHNS and CDR2 SASEGT. This CDR3 region has 16 residues. The CDR3 nucleotides are TGTGCCAGCAGACCCCGACTACTAGCGGAAAGCTACGAGCAGTACTTC. It translates to CASRPRLLAESYEQYF.

The chain has TRBV6-2 or TRBV6-3 and TRBJ1-5; weak D call: TRBD1 (6 bases). Trimming removed 6 bases from V and 6 bases from J, with 18 bases in between. CDR3 length: 15 residues. Germline-derived CDR1 and CDR2 are MNHEY and SVGEGT. The CDR3 reads CASSDTGLPGQPQHF. DNA for the CDR3: TGTGCCAGCAGCGACACAGGGCTACCGGGTCAGCCCCAGCATTTT.

The chain uses TRBV7-3 and TRBJ2-3; TRBD2 aligns across 7 bases. Germline lookup yields CDR1 SGHTA and CDR2 FQGTGA. V gave up 3 bases and J gave up 3 bases; unmatched junction bases: 6. The CDR3 contains 15 residues. The CDR3 DNA follows: TGTGCCAGCAGCTTTCAAGGGAGGGTAACAGATACGCAGTATTTT. It yields the protein CASSFQGRVTDTQYF.

The rearrangement links TRBV6-2 or TRBV6-3 to TRBJ2-5; TRBD1 aligns across 10 bases. The CDR3 has 13 residues. V dropped 5 bases and J dropped 5; count of bases not matched to a gene: 2. The V gene's germline CDR1 is MNHEY and CDR2 SVGEGT. As DNA, the CDR3 is TGTGCCAGCAGTCAGACAGGGGGCGAGACCCAGTACTTC. This codes for CASSQTGGETQYF.

V and J are TRBV2 and TRBJ2-7, with 7 positions matching TRBD1. The V and J ends lost 5 bases and 0 bases, in that order; junction bases with no gene match: 4. Germline assignment: CDR1 SNHLY and CDR2 FYNNEI. The CDR3 is made up of 14 amino acids. The CDR3 is CASSQGTVSYEQYF. Here the CDR3 DNA reads TGTGCCAGCAGTCAAGGGACAGTCTCCTACGAGCAGTACTTC.

This clonotype showed up just a few times. This rearrangement joins TRBV6-1 to TRBJ1-5; TRBD1 matches 7 bases. Germline CDR1 reads MNHNS; CDR2 reads SASEGT. The CDR3 sequence is 14 residues long. V gave up 6 bases and J gave up 3 bases; unmatched junction bases: 5. CDR3 residues: CASSEGQNNQPQHF. The CDR3 region has the DNA TGTGCCAGCAGCGAGGGACAGAACAATCAGCCCCAGCATTTT.

J is TRBJ1-1 and V is TRBV6-2 or TRBV6-3, with 8 bases matching TRBD1. CDR3 size: 16 residues. In germline, CDR1 is MNHEY, CDR2 SVGEGT. V lost 6 bases and J lost 3; bases outside the gene matches: 12. This CDR3 reads CASSVIPGGADTEAFF. CDR3 coding DNA: TGTGCCAGCAGCGTCATCCCAGGGGGCGCGGACACTGAAGCTTTCTTT.